This passage covers 10 T cell receptor beta chains from one sample sequenced in a study of shared clonotypes between healthy human individuals. Assay: immunoSEQ multiplex PCR; the TCRdb copy retains only in-frame clones and omits some. This sample carries 450,000 or so clones, around 77% of them seen once, and the ten largest clones take around 12%. The sequencing input was PBMCs. Receptors were obtained from a woman between 40 and 50 years old in good health. Some clones in this sample may be carry-over from other donors' samples.

The V gene is TRBV6-1, the J gene TRBJ1-4; D is uncertain. The germline gives CDR1 MNHNS, CDR2 SASEGT. The CDR3 sequence is 13 residues long. Trimming cost V 4 bases and J 0 bases, with 3 bases left between them. This CDR3 reads CASSGTTNEKLFF. Written as DNA, the CDR3 is TGTGCCAGCAGTGGGACAACTAATGAAAAACTGTTTTTT.

Only a few counts were recorded for this clone. The rearrangement joins TRBV30 to TRBJ2-7; D unresolved. CDR1 GTSNPN and CDR2 SVGIG come from the germline V gene (reference sequence). V was cut by 2 bases and J by 3 bases, with 5 bases left in between. This CDR3 spans 11 amino acids. The CDR3 sequence: CAWSTHYEQYF. CDR3 DNA: TGTGCCTGGAGTACGCACTACGAGCAGTACTTC.

The V and J genes are TRBV7-2 and TRBJ2-7, with 13 nucleotides matching TRBD2. Germline V CDR1 and CDR2: SGHTA, FQGNSA. The ends lost 5 bases at V and 12 bases at J; junction bases unmatched: 10. The CDR3 has 14 amino acids. CDR3 sequence: CASSLGLAGAYLYF. CDR3 nucleotide sequence: TGTGCCAGCAGCCTAGGACTAGCGGGAGCCTATCTGTACTTC.

To note about this clone: Given a far larger clone just one base away, this is likely a sequencing read error. No conserved phenylalanine or tryptophan ends this CDR3, so it is likely a read error. The V and J genes are TRBV4-2 and TRBJ2-7; 9 positions agree with TRBD1. J gave up 7 bases and V 5 bases, and 12 bases lay outside the gene matches. CDR3 length: 15 amino acids. Looked up from germline, CDR1 is LGHNA and CDR2 is YNFKEQ. CDR3 bases: TGTGCCAGCAGCACCCGGGACAGGGAAGGGCGGGAGCAGTACCTC. Amino acid sequence: CASSTRDREGREQYL.

The chain joins TRBV4-1 to TRBJ2-2; D is unclear. CDR3 length equals 17 residues. Trimming cost V 1 base and J 0 bases, with 12 bases left between them. Germline V gene lookup returns CDR1 MGHRA and CDR2 YSYEKL. CDR3 DNA: TGCGCCAGCAGCCAAGGCCTTCTGCGGTCGAACACCGGGGAGCTGTTTTTT. It yields the protein CASSQGLLRSNTGELFF.

This sequence joins TRBV29-1 and TRBJ2-7; D unclear. V dropped 4 bases and J dropped 5 bases, with 15 bases sitting between them. Germline assignment: CDR1 SQVTM and CDR2 ANQGSEA. The CDR3 spans 13 residues. The CDR3, as DNA: TGCAGCGTTGTTCCGCAGGTGGACCACGAGCAGTACTTC. Protein product: CSVVPQVDHEQYF.

This clone was observed once. The chain joins TRBV30 to TRBJ2-7, with 9 bases fitting TRBD2. The CDR3 totals 15 residues. Trimming took 0 bases from V and 3 from J; bases not matched to a gene: 6. The germline V gene has CDR1 GTSNPN and CDR2 SVGIG (reference sequence). The CDR3 spells CAWSVGAGGFYEQYF. The CDR3 coding sequence is TGTGCCTGGAGTGTAGGAGCGGGAGGTTTCTACGAGCAGTACTTC. Using reference TRBV30 and TRBJ2-7 for the parts outside the CDR3, the full variable domain is SQTIHQWPATLVQPVGSPLSLECTVEGTSNPNLYWYRQAAGRGLQLLFYSVGIGQISSEVPQNLSASRPQDRQFILSSKKLLLSDSGFYLCAWSVGAGGFYEQYFGPGTRLTVT.

The CDR3 region is CAWSPPGKNSPLHF. Written as DNA, the CDR3 is TGTGCCTGGAGTCCCCCAGGAAAAAATTCACCCCTCCACTTT. The chain carries TRBV30 and TRBJ1-6; D call uncertain. Germline V gene sequence: CDR1 GTSNPN, CDR2 SVGIG (reference sequence). This CDR3 contains 14 residues. The ends were cut back, 2 bases at V and 7 bases at J, with 12 bases in the middle.

This chain joins TRBV9 and TRBJ2-3; the D gene is possibly TRBD2 (6 bases). Trimming removed 7 bases at V and 0 bases at J, with 15 bases between. CDR1 is SGDLS and CDR2 is YYNGEE in the germline V gene. CDR3 size: 15 residues. The CDR3 region has the DNA TGTGCCAGCGGCCGGAGCGGGTCTAGCACAGATACGCAGTATTTT. It encodes CASGRSGSSTDTQYF.

In its sample, this clone was seen a few times. The chain links TRBV29-1 to TRBJ2-1, with D possibly being TRBD2 (7 bases). V lost 4 bases, J lost 3 bases, and 13 bases lay in between. The CDR3 spans 14 residues. The germline gives CDR1 SQVTM, CDR2 ANQGSEA. The CDR3 coding sequence is TGCAGCGTTGGTCGCGGGGGCCTCTACAATGAGCAGTTCTTC. Encoded protein: CSVGRGGLYNEQFF.